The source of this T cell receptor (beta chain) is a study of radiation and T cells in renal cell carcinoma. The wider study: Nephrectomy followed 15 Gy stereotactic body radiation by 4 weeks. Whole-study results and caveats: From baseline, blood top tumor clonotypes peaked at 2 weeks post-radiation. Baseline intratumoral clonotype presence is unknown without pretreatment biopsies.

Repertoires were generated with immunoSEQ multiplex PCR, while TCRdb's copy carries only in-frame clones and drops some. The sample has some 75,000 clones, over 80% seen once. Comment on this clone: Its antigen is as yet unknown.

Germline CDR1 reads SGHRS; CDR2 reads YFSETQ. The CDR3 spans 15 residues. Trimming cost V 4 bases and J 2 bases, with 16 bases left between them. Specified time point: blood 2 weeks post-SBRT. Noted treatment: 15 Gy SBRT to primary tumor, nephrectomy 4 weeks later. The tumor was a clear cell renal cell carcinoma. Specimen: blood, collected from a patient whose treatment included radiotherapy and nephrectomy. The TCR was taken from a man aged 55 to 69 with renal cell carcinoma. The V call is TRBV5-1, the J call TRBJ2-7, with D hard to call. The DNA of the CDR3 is TGCGCCAGCAGCCCAACCATGATAATTCCCTACGAGCAGTACTTC. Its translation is CASSPTMIIPYEQYF.